What follows is one T cell receptor (beta chain) and its context. The data stem from a study of blood T cell repertoires in COVID-19. Study-wide background: Samples came from the United States, Italy and Spain, spanning acute and convalescent COVID-19. Nucleic acid was either cDNA or gDNA, and it came from T cells, B-cell-depleted T cells, or PBMCs.

Original processing notes: Nucleated cell counts were estimated from reference gene primer amplification. The table came from immunoSEQ multiplex PCR; TCRdb's copy has only in-frame clones and leaves some out. That table furnishes V, J and clone size, whereas the DNA furnished D and trimming. The sample lists fewer than 200,000 clones, 70% to 90% occurring once. This CDR3 has 14 residues. Trimming removed 2 bases from V and 8 bases from J, with 12 bases in between. CDR1 and CDR2 from the germline V gene are SEHNR and FQNEAQ (reference sequence). This clonotype was obtained from a man between 35 and 55 years old with active or convalescent COVID-19. What was sequenced was peripheral blood. V usage is TRBV7-9 and J usage is TRBJ1-4; D not resolved. CDR3 region: CASSLRSLEEKLFF. The CDR3 nucleotides are TGTGCCAGCAGCTTAAGATCGTTAGAGGAAAAACTGTTTTTT.